The 9 T cell receptor beta chains listed next were all sequenced from one sample in a study of neoadjuvant anti-PD-1 for oral cavity cancer. Measured with immunoSEQ multiplex PCR; TCRdb has only the in-frame clones, and not every one. The data show fewer than 20,000 clones, with roughly 78% seen just once and more than 2.5% held by the top ten. The specimen comprised PBMCs, sampled before nivolumab (anti-PD-1) treatment. These receptors were obtained from a person aged 35-79 years with oral cavity squamous cell carcinoma.

The chain links TRBV2 to TRBJ2-7, with 7 bases fitting TRBD1. The CDR3 loop spans 14 amino acids. Per the germline V gene, CDR1 is SNHLY and CDR2 is FYNNEI. Trimming cost V 8 bases and J 3 bases; bases outside gene matches: 10. This CDR3 is CASSGTELNYEQYF. The CDR3 nucleotides are TGTGCCAGCTCCGGGACAGAGCTCAACTACGAGCAGTACTTC.

The V and J genes are TRBV5-1 and TRBJ2-4; TRBD1 or TRBD2 may be the D gene (5 bases each). The CDR3 consists of 15 residues. The V gene lost 0 bases and the J gene lost 8 bases, with 15 bases spanning the gap. From germline, CDR1 is SGHRS and CDR2 YFSETQ. In DNA form, the CDR3 reads TGCGCCAGCAGCTTGGGGGACGGATACGGGGACATTCAGTACTTC. Amino acid sequence: CASSLGDGYGDIQYF.

This clone showed up just once. The gene calls are TRBV2 and TRBJ2-7; 8 bases agree with TRBD2. Germline V gene sequence: CDR1 SNHLY, CDR2 FYNNEI. V was clipped by 6 bases and J by 4 bases; unmatched bases: 5. The CDR3 totals 13 residues. CDR3 DNA sequence: TGTGCCAGCAGACAGACTAGCGAGTACGAGCAGTACTTC. This codes for CASRQTSEYEQYF.

The chain links TRBV5-6 to TRBJ1-1; D ambiguous. Germline V gene data show CDR1 as SGHDT and CDR2 as YYEEEE. The CDR3 extends over 14 amino acids. V dropped 3 bases and J dropped 6 bases, with 15 bases sitting between them. The CDR3 reads CASSSPGGWSEAFF. The CDR3 DNA follows: TGTGCCAGCAGCTCCCCTGGCGGCTGGTCTGAAGCTTTCTTT.

The CDR3 DNA follows: TGTGCCATCAGCGGTGGAGGAGGCTACACCTTC. Protein product: CAISGGGGYTF. V gene TRBV10-3 combines with J gene TRBJ1-2; D unresolved. Germline lookup yields CDR1 ENHRY and CDR2 SYGVKD. V lost 6 bases and J lost 8, with 10 bases in between. The CDR3 runs to 11 residues.

This chain joins TRBV6-1 and TRBJ2-7; TRBD1 or TRBD2 may be the D gene (6 bases each). This CDR3 is 15 amino acids long. In germline, CDR1 is MNHNS, CDR2 SASEGT. The V end lost 5 bases, the J end lost 0 bases, and 14 bases lay between the germline ends. CDR3 region: CASSRGGLSSYEQYF. DNA of the CDR3: TGTGCCAGCAGTAGAGGGGGGTTGAGCTCCTACGAGCAGTACTTC.

The chain couples TRBV6-5 to TRBJ1-4, with 9 nucleotides matching TRBD1. The V segment lost 4 bases and the J segment 7 bases; nucleotides outside the gene matches: 10. This CDR3 has 16 residues. Germline-derived CDR1 and CDR2 are MNHEY and SVGAGI. The CDR3 region has the DNA TGTGCCAGCAGTTCTACTACAGGGGGCTGGTCTGAAAAACTGTTTTTT. Its translation: CASSSTTGGWSEKLFF.

The chain carries TRBV11-2 and TRBJ1-5; no clear D gene. The CDR3 extends over 13 amino acids. Trimming pared 4 bases from V and 4 bases from J, leaving 8 bases between. The V gene's germline CDR1 is SGHAT and CDR2 FQNNGV. Here the CDR3 DNA reads TGTGCCAGCAGCTGGGCAGAAAATCAGCCCCAGCATTTT. Its translation: CASSWAENQPQHF.

The chain is built from TRBV10-3 and TRBJ2-5, with 10 bases identical to TRBD2. CDR1 and CDR2 from the germline V gene are ENHRY and SYGVKD. The V and J ends lost 0 bases and 5 bases, in that order; junction bases with no gene match: 6. CDR3 size: 16 residues. The CDR3 bases are TGTGCCATCAGTGAGTCGGCTAGCGGGGGAAGGGAGACCCAGTACTTC. Amino acid sequence: CAISESASGGRETQYF.